This T cell receptor beta chain stems from a study of molecular identifiers for immune sequencing clone quantification. Study-wide findings and caveats: Clones exceeding 20 RNA copies carried over 98% of effector molecules but under 1% of naive-cell molecules.

This clonotype was observed at least ten times. What it recognizes is unknown. MiXCR, run by TCRdb on the PCR reads, gives a single entry per CDR3 protein. The sample includes about 53,000 distinct CDR3 sequences, about a third of them seen just once. This clonotype was obtained from a human donor in good health. Some libraries in this study had Jurkat cell RNA spiked in. Source material: naive CD8+ T cells from blood, with Jurkat cell RNA spiked in. Subset: FACS-sorted CD8+CD4-CCR7+CD45RA+ naive T cells.

CDR3 loop: CASREQEETQYF. The CDR3 DNA sequence: TGTGCCAGCCGGGAGCAAGAAGAGACCCAGTACTTC. The V call is TRBV28, the J call TRBJ2-5; weak D call: TRBD2 (6 bases). The germline V and J ends were trimmed by 8 bases and 3 bases, with 10 bases remaining between them. Germline V gives CDR1 MDHEN, CDR2 SYDVKM. This CDR3 contains 12 residues.